The present T cell receptor (beta chain) was sequenced within a study of post-analysis software for immune sequencing data. Study findings and constraints: Co-batched samples clustered tightly together by F measure.

Turning to this clonotype: The antigen remains unidentified.

Prepared TCR beta cDNA libraries contained unique molecular identifiers. TCRdb re-called the PCR reads with MiXCR, one entry per CDR3 protein. The sample holds hundreds of thousands of distinct CDR3 sequences; 44% are singletons and the top ten take about 1.8%. The source is a girl between 10 and 17 years old with multiple sclerosis. Sequencing used blood.

CDR3 nucleotides: TGTGCCATCAGGAGGGAGGGCTCCTACAATGAGCAGTTCTTC. This translates into CAIRREGSYNEQFF. V gene TRBV10-3 combines with J gene TRBJ2-1, with TRBD2 matching over 7 bases. Per germline, CDR1 ENHRY and CDR2 SYGVKD. The CDR3 runs 14 residues. The V and J ends lost 6 bases and 0 bases, in that order; junction bases with no gene match: 2.